This entry is about one TCR beta chain. Its cognate antigen is unknown. Germline values: CDR1 SGHNT, CDR2 YYREEE (reference sequence). The CDR3 length is 14 residues. V lost 10 bases to trimming and J lost 4 bases, with 20 bases between them. The data stem from a study of cytomegalovirus exposure and HLA in healthy donors. Study-level background: Early released data had 80 million or so unique TCRs, all coming from HLA-typed donors.

Broader study findings: A few CMV-associated chains proved CMV antigen-specific in vitro.

The primer mix had 60 Vbeta and 13 Jbeta primers. The protocol was immunoSEQ multiplex PCR, while the TCRdb copy is restricted to in-frame clones and leaves out a portion. The sample has about 140,000 clones, 68% seen once. The J gene is TRBJ1-2, the V gene TRBV5-4; D ambiguous. Sequencing was done on a sample of PBMCs. This clonotype was obtained from a man in his sixties in good health and CMV-seronegative. The CDR3 DNA reads as TGTGCCCAGCAGCATGGCAGCGGCGTCTATGGCTACACCTTC. It translates to CAQQHGSGVYGYTF.